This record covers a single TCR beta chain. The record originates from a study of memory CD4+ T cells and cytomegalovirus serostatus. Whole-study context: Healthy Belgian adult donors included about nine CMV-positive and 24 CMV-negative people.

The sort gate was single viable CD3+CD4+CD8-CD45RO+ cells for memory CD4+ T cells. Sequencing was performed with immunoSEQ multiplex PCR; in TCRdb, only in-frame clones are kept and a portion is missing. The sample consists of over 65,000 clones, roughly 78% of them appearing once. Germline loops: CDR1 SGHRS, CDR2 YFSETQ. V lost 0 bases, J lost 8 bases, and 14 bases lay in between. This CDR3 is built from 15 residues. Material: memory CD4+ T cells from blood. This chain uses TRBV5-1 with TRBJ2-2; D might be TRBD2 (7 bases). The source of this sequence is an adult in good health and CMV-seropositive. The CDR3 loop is CASSLEAGAAGELFF. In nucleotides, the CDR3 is TGCGCCAGCAGCTTGGAGGCGGGGGCTGCGGGGGAGCTGTTTTTT.